The source of this T cell receptor beta chain is a study of cytomegalovirus exposure and HLA in healthy donors. Points from the study as a whole: Later on, an analysis tied under 20,000 TCR beta sequences to HLA alleles at 0.05 false discovery rate. Previous analysis showed most TCR beta V segments were productive about 90% or about 30% of the time. Cytomegalovirus association was listed for 150 or so TCR beta chains.

As concerns this clone: Its matching antigen is unknown.

The primer mix had 60 Vbeta and 13 Jbeta primers. Sequencing used immunoSEQ multiplex PCR; TCRdb keeps in-frame clones, though not all of them. Of about 200,000 clones in the sample, 82% were seen once. J gave up 2 bases and V 4 bases, and 10 bases lay outside the gene matches. The germline gives CDR1 SGHRS, CDR2 YFSETQ. This CDR3 has 16 amino acids. Healthy bone marrow donors formed the donor group. This TCR derives from a boy younger than 10 in good health and CMV-seronegative. The sequenced sample consisted of PBMCs. V and J are TRBV5-1 and TRBJ2-3, with 7 bases that match TRBD2. Written as DNA, the CDR3 is TGCGCCAGCAGCACCAGGGACTACCGGATCACAGATACGCAGTATTTT. It specifies CASSTRDYRITDTQYF.